This T cell receptor (beta chain) was observed in a study of cytomegalovirus exposure and HLA in healthy donors. Study information: Around 77 million unique TCRs from HLA-typed donors made up an early data release.

This clone was counted between two and nine times. The antigen is unknown. Study-level points and caveats: Among TCR beta chains, those listed as cytomegalovirus-associated numbered over 150.

The study ran its PCR with 60 Vbeta and 13 Jbeta primers. The method was immunoSEQ multiplex PCR; TCRdb's version includes in-frame clones alone and lacks a portion of them. The sample includes about 160,000 clones, approximately 80% of them seen just once. Germline V gene lookup returns CDR1 MNHEY and CDR2 SVGAGI. The ends lost 4 bases at V and 3 bases at J; junction bases unmatched: 10. The CDR3 has 16 residues. This TCR derives from a male donor in good health and CMV-seropositive. The chain couples TRBV6-5 to TRBJ1-2, with 8 bases identical to TRBD1. The material sequenced was PBMCs. The CDR3 coding sequence is TGTGCCAGCAGTTCCTGGCAGGGGGCGTTGGACTATGGCTACACCTTC. Translating it yields CASSSWQGALDYGYTF.